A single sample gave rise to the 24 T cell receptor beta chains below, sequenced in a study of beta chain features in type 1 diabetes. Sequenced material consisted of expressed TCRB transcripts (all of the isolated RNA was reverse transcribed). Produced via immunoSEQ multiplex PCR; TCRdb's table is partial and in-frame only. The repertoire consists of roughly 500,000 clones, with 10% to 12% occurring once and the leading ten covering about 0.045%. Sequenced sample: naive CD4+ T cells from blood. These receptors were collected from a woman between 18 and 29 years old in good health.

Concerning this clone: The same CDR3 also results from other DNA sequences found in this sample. The CDR3 sequence is CASSLVSGQETQYF. CDR3 nucleotides: TGTGCCAGCAGCTTAGTGAGTGGGCAAGAGACCCAGTACTTC. V gene TRBV7-2 combines with J gene TRBJ2-5; the D is unclear. Germline V CDR1 and CDR2: SGHTA, FQGNSA. This CDR3 region has 14 residues. V lost 1 base and J 2 bases, leaving 8 bases between the germline ends.

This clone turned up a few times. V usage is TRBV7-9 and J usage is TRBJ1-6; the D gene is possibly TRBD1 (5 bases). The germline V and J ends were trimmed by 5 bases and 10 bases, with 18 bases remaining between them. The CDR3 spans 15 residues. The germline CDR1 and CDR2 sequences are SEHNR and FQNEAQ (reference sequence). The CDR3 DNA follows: TGTGCCAGCAGCCCGGGGGACGTTGGCCGATCACCCCTCCACTTT. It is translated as CASSPGDVGRSPLHF.

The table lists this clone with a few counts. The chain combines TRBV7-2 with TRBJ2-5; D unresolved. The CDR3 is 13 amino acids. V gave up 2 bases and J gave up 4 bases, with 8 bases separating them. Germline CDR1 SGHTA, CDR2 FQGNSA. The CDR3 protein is CASSLTVRETQYF. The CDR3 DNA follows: TGTGCCAGCAGCTTAACCGTCCGAGAGACCCAGTACTTC.

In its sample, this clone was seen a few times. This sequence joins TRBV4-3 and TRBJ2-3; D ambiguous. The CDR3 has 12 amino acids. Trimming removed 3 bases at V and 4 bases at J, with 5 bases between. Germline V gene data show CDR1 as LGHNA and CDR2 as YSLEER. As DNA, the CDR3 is TGCGCCAGCAGCCAGAGGTCAGATACGCAGTATTTT. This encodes CASSQRSDTQYF.

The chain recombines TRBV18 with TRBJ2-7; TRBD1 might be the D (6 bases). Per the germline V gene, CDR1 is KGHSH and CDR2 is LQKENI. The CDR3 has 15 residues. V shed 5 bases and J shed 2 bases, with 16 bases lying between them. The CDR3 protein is CASSTDSRATYEQYV. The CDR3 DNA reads TGTGCCAGCTCAACGGACAGTCGTGCTACCTACGAGCAGTACGTC.

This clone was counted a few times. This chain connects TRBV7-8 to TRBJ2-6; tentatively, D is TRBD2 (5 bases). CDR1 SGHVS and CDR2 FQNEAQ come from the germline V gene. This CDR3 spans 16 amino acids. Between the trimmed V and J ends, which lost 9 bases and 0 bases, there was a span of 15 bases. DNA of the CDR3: TGTGCCAGGGGGAGTAGCGTCAACTCTGGGGCCAACGTCCTGACTTTC. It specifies CARGSSVNSGANVLTF.

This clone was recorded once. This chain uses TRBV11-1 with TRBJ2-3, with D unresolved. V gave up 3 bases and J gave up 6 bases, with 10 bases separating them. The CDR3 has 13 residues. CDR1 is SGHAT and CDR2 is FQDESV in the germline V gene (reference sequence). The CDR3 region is CASSLSGPDTQYF. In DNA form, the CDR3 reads TGTGCCAGCAGCTTGTCCGGGCCGGATACGCAGTATTTT. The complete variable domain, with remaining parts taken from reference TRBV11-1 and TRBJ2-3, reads EAEVAQSPRYKITEKSQAVAFWCDPISGHATLYWYRQILGQGPELLVQFQDESVVDDSQLPKDRFSAERLKGVDSTLKIQPAELGDSAMYLCASSLSGPDTQYFGPGTRLTVL.

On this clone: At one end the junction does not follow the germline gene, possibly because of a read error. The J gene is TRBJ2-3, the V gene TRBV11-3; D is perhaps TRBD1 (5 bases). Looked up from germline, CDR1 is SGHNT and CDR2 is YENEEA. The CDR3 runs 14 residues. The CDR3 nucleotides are TGTGCCAGCAGCCTAGACAGCAACACAGATACGCAGTATTTT. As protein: CASSLDSNTDTQYF.

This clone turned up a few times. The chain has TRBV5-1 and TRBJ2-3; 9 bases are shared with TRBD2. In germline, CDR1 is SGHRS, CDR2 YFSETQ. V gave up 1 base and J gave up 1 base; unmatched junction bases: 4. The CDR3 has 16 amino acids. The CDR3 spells CASSLLAGEGTDTQYF. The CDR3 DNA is TGCGCCAGCAGCTTGTTAGCGGGAGAGGGCACAGATACGCAGTATTTT.

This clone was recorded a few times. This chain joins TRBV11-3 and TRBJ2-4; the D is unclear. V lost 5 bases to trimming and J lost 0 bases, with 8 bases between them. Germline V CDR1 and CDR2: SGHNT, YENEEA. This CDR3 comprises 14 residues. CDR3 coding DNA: TGTGCCAGCAGCCACAGATTAGCCAAAAACATTCAGTACTTC. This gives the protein CASSHRLAKNIQYF.

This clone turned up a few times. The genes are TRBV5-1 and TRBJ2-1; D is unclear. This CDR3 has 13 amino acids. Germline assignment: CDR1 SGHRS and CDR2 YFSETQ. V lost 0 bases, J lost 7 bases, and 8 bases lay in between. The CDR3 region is CASSLAWANEQFF. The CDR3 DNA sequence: TGCGCCAGCAGCTTGGCCTGGGCTAATGAGCAGTTCTTC.

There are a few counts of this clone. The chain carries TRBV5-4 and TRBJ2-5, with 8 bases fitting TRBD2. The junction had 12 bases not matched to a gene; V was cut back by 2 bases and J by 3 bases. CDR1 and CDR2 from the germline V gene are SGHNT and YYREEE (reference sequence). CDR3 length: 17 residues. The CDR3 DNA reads TGTGCCAGCAGCTTTTTTGCGACCGGGACTAGTAAAGAGACCCAGTACTTC. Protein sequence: CASSFFATGTSKETQYF.

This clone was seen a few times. The CDR3 nucleotides are TGTGCCAGCAGTGCGAACAGGGGTGGCAATCAGCCCCAGCATTTT. It encodes CASSANRGGNQPQHF. V is TRBV2 and J is TRBJ1-5; 7 nucleotides line up with TRBD1. The V gene's germline CDR1 is SNHLY and CDR2 FYNNEI. The CDR3 length is 15 residues. Unmatched junction bases numbered 5, after V lost 4 bases and J lost 2 bases.

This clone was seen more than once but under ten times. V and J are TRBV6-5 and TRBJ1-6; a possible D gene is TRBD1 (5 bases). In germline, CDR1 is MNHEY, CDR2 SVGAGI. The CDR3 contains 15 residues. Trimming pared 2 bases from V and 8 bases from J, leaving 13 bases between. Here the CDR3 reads CASSYVARVDSPLHF. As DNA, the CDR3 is TGTGCCAGCAGTTACGTTGCCAGGGTGGATTCACCCCTCCACTTT.

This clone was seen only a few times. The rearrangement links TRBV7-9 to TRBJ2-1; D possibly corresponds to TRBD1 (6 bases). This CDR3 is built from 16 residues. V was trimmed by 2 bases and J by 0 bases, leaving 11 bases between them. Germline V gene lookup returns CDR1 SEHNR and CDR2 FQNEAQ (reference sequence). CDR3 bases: TGTGCCAGCAGCTTATGGGGACACAGCTCCTACAATGAGCAGTTCTTC. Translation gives CASSLWGHSSYNEQFF.

The CDR3 loop is CASSPDGGVSTDTQYF. The CDR3 DNA follows: TGTGCCAGCAGCCCCGACGGGGGAGTCAGCACAGATACGCAGTATTTT. V and J are TRBV11-3 and TRBJ2-3, with D possibly being TRBD2 (6 bases). Germline CDR1 SGHNT, CDR2 YENEEA. The ends were cut back, 5 bases at V and 0 bases at J, with 15 bases in the middle. The length of the CDR3 is 16 residues.

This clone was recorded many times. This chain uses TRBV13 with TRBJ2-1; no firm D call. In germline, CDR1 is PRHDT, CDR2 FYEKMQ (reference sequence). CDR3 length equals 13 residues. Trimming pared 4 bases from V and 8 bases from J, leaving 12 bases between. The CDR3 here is CASSSTWQDEQFF. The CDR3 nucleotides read TGTGCCAGCAGCTCGACCTGGCAGGATGAGCAGTTCTTC.

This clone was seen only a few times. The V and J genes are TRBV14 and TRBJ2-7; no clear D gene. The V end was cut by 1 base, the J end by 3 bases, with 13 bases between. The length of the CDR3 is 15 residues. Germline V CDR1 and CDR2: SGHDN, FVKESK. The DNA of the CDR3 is TGTGCCAGCAGCCAAGTTTCAGGCAGGCGCTACGAGCAGTACTTC. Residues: CASSQVSGRRYEQYF.

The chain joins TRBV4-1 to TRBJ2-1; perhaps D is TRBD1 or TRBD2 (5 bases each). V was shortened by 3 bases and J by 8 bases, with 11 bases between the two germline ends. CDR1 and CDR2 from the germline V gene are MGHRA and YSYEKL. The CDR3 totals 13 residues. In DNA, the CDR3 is TGCGCCAGCAGCCACGGGGTGGGGGATGAGCAGTTCTTC. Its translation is CASSHGVGDEQFF.

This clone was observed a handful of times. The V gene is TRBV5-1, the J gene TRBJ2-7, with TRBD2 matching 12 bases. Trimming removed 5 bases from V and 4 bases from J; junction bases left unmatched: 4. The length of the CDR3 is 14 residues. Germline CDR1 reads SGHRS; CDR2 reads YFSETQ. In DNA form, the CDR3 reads TGCGCCAGCAGGACTAGCGGGAGCGCTTACGAGCAGTACTTC. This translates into CASRTSGSAYEQYF.

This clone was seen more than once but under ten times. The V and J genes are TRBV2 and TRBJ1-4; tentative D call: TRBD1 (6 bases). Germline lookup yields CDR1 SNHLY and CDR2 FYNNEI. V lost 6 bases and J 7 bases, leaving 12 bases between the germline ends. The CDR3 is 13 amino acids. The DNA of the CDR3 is TGTGCCAGCAGCAGGGGTTTTAGTGAAAAACTGTTTTTT. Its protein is CASSRGFSEKLFF.

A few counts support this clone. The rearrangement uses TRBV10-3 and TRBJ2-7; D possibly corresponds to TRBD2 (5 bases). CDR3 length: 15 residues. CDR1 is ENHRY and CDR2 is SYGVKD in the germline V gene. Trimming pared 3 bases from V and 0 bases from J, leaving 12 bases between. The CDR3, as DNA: TGTGCCATCAGTGATCCGGGATCTAGCTCCTACGAGCAGTACGTC. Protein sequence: CAISDPGSSSYEQYV.

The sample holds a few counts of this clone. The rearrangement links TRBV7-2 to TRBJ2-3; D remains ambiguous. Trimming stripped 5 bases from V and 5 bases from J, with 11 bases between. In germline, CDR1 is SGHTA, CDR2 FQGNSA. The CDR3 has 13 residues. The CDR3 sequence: CASSPGLKDTQYF. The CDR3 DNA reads TGTGCCAGCAGCCCAGGCTTAAAAGATACGCAGTATTTT. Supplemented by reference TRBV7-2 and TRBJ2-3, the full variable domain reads GAGVSQSPSNKVTEKGKDVELRCDPISGHTALYWYRQSLGQGLEFLIYFQGNSAPDKSGLPSDRFSAERTGGSVSTLTIQRTQQEDSAVYLCASSPGLKDTQYFGPGTRLTVL.

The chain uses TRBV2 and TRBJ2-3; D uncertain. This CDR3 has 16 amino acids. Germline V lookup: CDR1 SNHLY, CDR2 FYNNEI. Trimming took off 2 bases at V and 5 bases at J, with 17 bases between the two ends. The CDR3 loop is CASSEPGVRWGDTQYF. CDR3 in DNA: TGTGCCAGCAGTGAACCCGGAGTTCGTTGGGGAGATACGCAGTATTTT.